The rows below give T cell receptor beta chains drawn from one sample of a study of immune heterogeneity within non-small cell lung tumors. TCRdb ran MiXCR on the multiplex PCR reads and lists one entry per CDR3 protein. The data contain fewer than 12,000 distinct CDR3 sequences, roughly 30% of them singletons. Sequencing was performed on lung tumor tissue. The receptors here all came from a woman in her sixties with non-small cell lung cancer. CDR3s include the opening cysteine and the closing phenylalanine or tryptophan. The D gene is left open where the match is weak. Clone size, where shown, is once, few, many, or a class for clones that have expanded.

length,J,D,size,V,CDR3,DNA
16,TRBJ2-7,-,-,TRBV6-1,CASSSTGPTQSYEQYF,TGTGCCAGCAGTTCCACGGGACCGACCCAATCCTACGAGCAGTACTTC
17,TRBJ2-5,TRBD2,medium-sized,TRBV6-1,CASSEFPSGRAKKTQYF,TGTGCCAGCAGTGAATTTCCTAGCGGGAGGGCCAAAAAGACCCAGTACTTC
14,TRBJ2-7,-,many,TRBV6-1,CATGSRGSTYEQYF,TGTGCCACCGGGTCCCGTGGCAGCACCTACGAGCAGTACTTC
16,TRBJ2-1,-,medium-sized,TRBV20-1,CSARDNGGARDDEQFF,TGCAGTGCTAGAGATAATGGGGGAGCACGGGACGATGAGCAGTTCTTC
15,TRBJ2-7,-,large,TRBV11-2,CASSFRGAGRYEQYF,TGTGCCAGCAGCTTTAGGGGGGCCGGAAGGTACGAGCAGTACTTC
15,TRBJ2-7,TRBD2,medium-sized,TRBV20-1,CSARHRTSGTYEQYF,TGCAGTGCTAGACATCGGACTAGCGGGACCTACGAGCAGTACTTC
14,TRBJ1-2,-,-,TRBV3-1,CASSQVTGIYCYTF,TGTGCCAGCAGCCAAGTGACTGGGATCTATTGCTACACCTTC
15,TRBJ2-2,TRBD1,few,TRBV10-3,CAIHRDRANTGELFF,TGTGCCATCCACCGGGACAGGGCGAACACCGGGGAGCTGTTTTTT
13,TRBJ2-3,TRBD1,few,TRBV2,CASRTGGTDTQYF,TGTGCCAGCAGGACAGGGGGCACAGATACGCAGTATTTT
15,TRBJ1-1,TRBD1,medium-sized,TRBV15,CATSRAQGVNTEAFF,TGTGCCACCAGCAGAGCACAGGGGGTGAACACTGAAGCTTTCTTT
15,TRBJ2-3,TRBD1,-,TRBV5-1,CASSIGTASTDTQYF,TGCGCCAGCAGCATTGGGACAGCGAGCACAGATACGCAGTATTTT
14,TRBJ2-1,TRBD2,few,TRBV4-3,CASSNPASGHEQFF,TGCGCCAGCAGCAACCCAGCTAGCGGTCATGAGCAGTTCTTC
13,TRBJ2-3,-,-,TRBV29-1,CSVEGSHTDTQYF,TGCAGCGTTGAGGGCAGTCACACAGATACGCAGTATTTT
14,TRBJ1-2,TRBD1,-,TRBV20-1,CSAGGGTGGSGYTF,TGCAGTGCCGGGGGGGGGACAGGGGGCTCTGGCTACACCTTC
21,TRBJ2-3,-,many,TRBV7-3,CASSLRGPTSAIDRITDTQYF,TGTGCCAGCAGCTTAAGGGGGCCCACTAGCGCGATTGATAGAATCACAGATACGCAGTATTTT
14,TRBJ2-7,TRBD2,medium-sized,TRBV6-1,CASTRTSGSYEQYF,TGTGCCAGCACCAGGACTAGCGGGAGTTACGAGCAGTACTTC
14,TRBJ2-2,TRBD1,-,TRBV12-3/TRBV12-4,CASSSGQGGGELFF,TGTGCCAGCAGTTCTGGACAGGGAGGAGGGGAGCTGTTTTTT
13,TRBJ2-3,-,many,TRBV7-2,CASSSRREDTQYF,TGTGCCAGCAGCTCCCGCCGGGAAGATACGCAGTATTTT
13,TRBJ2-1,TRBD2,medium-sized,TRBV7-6,CASSLSLREKQFF,TGTGCCAGCAGCTTATCCTTGCGGGAGAAGCAGTTCTTC
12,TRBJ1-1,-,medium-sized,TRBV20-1,CSDVVGNTEAFF,TGCAGTGACGTCGTAGGGAACACTGAAGCTTTCTTT
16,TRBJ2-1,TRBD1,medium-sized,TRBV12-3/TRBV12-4,CASSIYRGPGLNEQFF,TGTGCCAGCAGTATTTACAGGGGCCCGGGGCTCAATGAGCAGTTCTTC
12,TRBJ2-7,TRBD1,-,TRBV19,CASSNYRGEQYF,TGTGCCAGTAGTAACTACAGGGGCGAGCAGTACTTC
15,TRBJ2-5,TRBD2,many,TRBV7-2,CASSKLAGGLETQYF,TGTGCCAGCAGCAAACTAGCGGGAGGGTTAGAGACCCAGTACTTC
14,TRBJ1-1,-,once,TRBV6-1,CASSELALNTEAFF,TGTGCCAGCAGTGAACTGGCGTTGAACACTGAAGCTTTCTTT
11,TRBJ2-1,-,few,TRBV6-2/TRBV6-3,CASSPAIVQFF,TGTGCCAGCAGTCCTGCCATAGTGCAGTTCTTC
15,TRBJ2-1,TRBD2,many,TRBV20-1,CSARASSGRFNEQFF,TGCAGTGCTAGAGCGAGTAGCGGGAGGTTCAATGAGCAGTTCTTC
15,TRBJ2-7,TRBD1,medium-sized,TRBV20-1,CSARGRTGSSYEQYF,TGCAGTGCTAGAGGGCGGACAGGTAGCTCCTACGAGCAGTACTTC
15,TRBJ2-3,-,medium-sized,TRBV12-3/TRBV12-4,CASSKRDNLGDTQYF,TGTGCCAGCAGCAAGAGGGACAATCTAGGGGATACGCAGTATTTT
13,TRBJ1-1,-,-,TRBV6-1,CASSVVVNTEAFF,TGTGCCAGCAGCGTGGTCGTGAACACTGAAGCTTTCTTT
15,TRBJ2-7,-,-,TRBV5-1,CASRGTGEGPYEQYF,TGCGCCAGCAGGGGCACAGGGGAGGGTCCCTACGAGCAGTACTTC
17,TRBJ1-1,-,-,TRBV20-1,CSARVRGRLFRDTEAFF,TGCAGTGCTAGGGTGAGGGGCAGGTTATTCCGGGACACTGAAGCTTTCTTT
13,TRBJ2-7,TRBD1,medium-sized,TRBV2,CASRGDRGYEQYF,TGTGCCAGCAGAGGGGACAGGGGGTACGAGCAGTACTTC
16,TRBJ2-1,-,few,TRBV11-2,CASSLVAGRTYNEQFF,TGTGCCAGCAGCTTAGTAGCAGGGAGAACCTACAATGAGCAGTTCTTC
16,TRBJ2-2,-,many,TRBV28,CASRTPGATFTGELFF,TGTGCCAGCCGGACTCCGGGGGCCACCTTCACCGGGGAGCTGTTTTTT
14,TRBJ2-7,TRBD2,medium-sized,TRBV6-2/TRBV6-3,CASSYSSGSIEQYF,TGTGCCAGCAGTTATTCTAGCGGGAGTATCGAGCAGTACTTC
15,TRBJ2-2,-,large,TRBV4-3,CASSRSESGSGELFF,TGCGCCAGCAGCCGCTCAGAGTCGGGGTCCGGGGAGCTGTTTTTT
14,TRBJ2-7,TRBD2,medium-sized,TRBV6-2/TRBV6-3,CASNTLAGVYEQYF,TGTGCCAGCAACACACTAGCGGGAGTTTACGAGCAGTACTTC
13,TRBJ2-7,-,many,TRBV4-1,CASSQDLGHEQYF,TGCGCCAGCAGCCAAGATCTAGGCCACGAGCAGTACTTC
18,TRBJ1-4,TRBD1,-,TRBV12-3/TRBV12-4,CASSPGQGALATNEKLFF,TGTGCCAGCAGCCCCGGACAGGGGGCGCTTGCAACTAATGAAAAACTGTTTTTT